This T cell receptor (beta chain) was observed in a study of human T cells and chemical hapten exposure. The overall study: Alopecia areata, totalis or universalis was found in mostly female patients.

Authors' data handling: Individual samples carried between roughly 23,224 and 700,000 TCRs, with roughly 96,000 as the median. TCRdb used MiXCR to reprocess the RACE reads, holding one entry per CDR3 protein. The V and J calls were not made by the authors but by TCRdb's processing. This repertoire shows roughly 80,000 distinct CDR3 sequences, 12% to 15% found once; its top ten account for 4.6%. The time point here: pre-sensitization, week 0. Treatment denoted: therapeutic diphenylcyclopropenone sensitization with weekly scalp DPC. Donors were 18 to 70-year-old alopecia patients suitable for DPC. This clonotype was recorded a few times. A junction end diverges from the germline sequence, so it may reflect a read error. Looked up from germline, CDR1 is LNHDA and CDR2 is SQIVND (reference sequence). This CDR3 is 17 amino acids long.

This TCR was recovered from a woman in her forties or fifties with alopecia areata. Some clones in this sample may be carry-over from other donors' samples. The source was whole blood, collected in connection with sensitization to the hapten diphenylcyclopropenone (DPC). The gene calls are TRBV19 and TRBJ2-1; 12 bases align to TRBD1. The chain's CDR3 is CASSGDRGPSSYNEQFF. The CDR3, as DNA: TGTGCCAGTAGTGGGGACAGGGGGCCAAGCTCCTATAATGAGCAGTTCTTC.